Below are 9 T cell receptor beta chains sequenced from a single sample in a study of T cell responses to AZD1222 COVID-19 vaccine. Sequenced by immunoSEQ multiplex PCR; TCRdb stores in-frame clones only, minus some. The repertoire includes 140,000 to 150,000 clones, over 75% of them detected once, and 1.4% sits in the top ten. Sequences were derived from peripheral blood, sampled on day 0 of AZD1222 vaccination. The receptors stem from an adult in good health.

Only a few counts were recorded for this clone. V gene TRBV19 combines with J gene TRBJ1-2; D gene unclear. The CDR3 consists of 14 residues. V was trimmed by 7 bases and J by 0 bases, leaving 12 bases between them. CDR1 is LNHDA and CDR2 is SQIVND in the germline V gene (reference sequence). CDR3: CASNPRNTNYGYTF. CDR3 nucleotides: TGTGCCAGTAACCCCAGGAATACTAACTATGGCTACACCTTC.

The chain's CDR3 is CASSSYAAGTSGSPYEQYF. The DNA for the CDR3 is TGTGCCAGCAGCTCCTATGCGGCCGGGACTAGCGGGAGCCCCTACGAGCAGTACTTC. This chain uses TRBV5-6 with TRBJ2-7, with TRBD2 matching over 14 bases. Germline V gives CDR1 SGHDT, CDR2 YYEEEE. V was clipped by 3 bases and J by 2 bases; unmatched bases: 13. The CDR3 totals 19 residues.

The chain has TRBV20-1 and TRBJ1-3; D is uncertain. Per the germline V gene, CDR1 is DFQATT and CDR2 is SNEGSKA (reference sequence). This CDR3 has 11 amino acids. V was cut by 6 bases and J by 7 bases, with 10 bases left in between. CDR3 DNA: TGCAGTGCGCCCGGATGGAACACCATATATTTT. Translation gives CSAPGWNTIYF.

The V call is TRBV7-9, the J call TRBJ1-2; D is uncertain. The CDR3 has 15 residues. V was cut by 5 bases and J by 7 bases, with 20 bases left in between. Germline-derived CDR1 and CDR2 are SEHNR and FQNEAQ (reference sequence). The DNA for the CDR3 is TGTGCCAGCAGCCCCCCCCCGGCAGCTGGAAGTGGCTACACCTTC. Its translation is CASSPPPAAGSGYTF.

The CDR3 bases are TGCGCCAGCAAGTGGACCGTCGGGGGCAATGAGCAGTTCTTC. It yields the protein CASKWTVGGNEQFF. The chain links TRBV10-2 to TRBJ2-1, with D possibly TRBD2 on 6 matching bases. CDR1 and CDR2 (germline): WSHSY, SAAADI. Trimming took off 7 bases at V and 6 bases at J, with 16 bases between the two ends. The CDR3 loop spans 14 amino acids.

The V and J genes are TRBV5-1 and TRBJ1-1; 9 nucleotides match TRBD1. The length of the CDR3 is 17 residues. J lost 0 bases, V lost 3 bases, and 9 bases had no gene match. Germline CDR1 is SGHRS and CDR2 is YFSETQ. The CDR3 DNA reads TGCGCCAGCAGCTCCTTTACAGGGGGCTTGGTGAACACTGAAGCTTTCTTT. Translating gives CASSSFTGGLVNTEAFF.

The chain joins TRBV4-3 to TRBJ1-4; no reliable D call. Germline loops: CDR1 LGHNA, CDR2 YSLEER. The CDR3 is made up of 13 amino acids. The V and J ends lost 0 bases and 8 bases respectively, with 7 bases between them. This chain's CDR3 is CASSQDMEEKLFF. CDR3 coding DNA: TGCGCCAGCAGCCAAGATATGGAGGAAAAACTGTTTTTT.

The count of this clone is one. The chain is built from TRBV9 and TRBJ2-7; 9 bases map to TRBD1. The CDR3 is 15 residues long. V was clipped by 0 bases and J by 3 bases; unmatched bases: 4. CDR1 and CDR2 from the germline V gene are SGDLS and YYNGEE. The DNA for the CDR3 is TGTGCCAGCAGCGTAGAGGGACAGGGTTTCTACGAGCAGTACTTC. Encoded protein: CASSVEGQGFYEQYF.

V gene TRBV15 combines with J gene TRBJ1-1; 8 nucleotides line up with TRBD1. Per germline, CDR1 LNHNV and CDR2 YYDKDF (reference sequence). The CDR3 loop spans 16 amino acids. The ends lost 5 bases at V and 0 bases at J; junction bases unmatched: 8. CDR3 sequence reads: CATSPGQDYMNTEAFF. CDR3 nucleotides: TGTGCCACCAGCCCGGGACAGGATTACATGAACACTGAAGCTTTCTTT. The variable domain in full, completed from reference TRBV15 and TRBJ1-1, reads DAMVIQNPRYQVTQFGKPVTLSCSQTLNHNVMYWYQQKSSQAPKLLFHYYDKDFNNEADTPDNFQSRRPNTSFCFLDIRSPGLGDTAMYLCATSPGQDYMNTEAFFGQGTRLTVV.